Below are 7 T cell receptor beta chains sequenced from a single sample in a study of T cell responses to AZD1222 COVID-19 vaccine. TCRdb's table, derived via immunoSEQ multiplex PCR, lists solely in-frame clones and lacks some. In the table there are around 140,000 clones, about nine tenths of which are singletons. Sequencing was performed on peripheral blood, taken on day 0 of AZD1222 vaccination. The receptors were sampled from an adult in good health.

V and J are TRBV27 and TRBJ1-5; TRBD1 aligns across 8 bases. Germline assignment: CDR1 MNHEY and CDR2 SMNVEV (reference sequence). CDR3 length: 16 amino acids. The junction had 8 bases not matched to a gene; V was cut back by 5 bases and J by 2 bases. The CDR3 is CASSPLDRGRNQPQHF. CDR3 in DNA: TGTGCCAGCAGTCCGCTAGACAGGGGCCGCAATCAGCCCCAGCATTTT.

The chain combines TRBV4-2 with TRBJ2-7; 7 nucleotides match TRBD2. The CDR3 extends over 17 amino acids. V was pared by 2 bases and J by 3 bases, with 13 bases of the junction left unmatched. In germline, CDR1 is LGHNA, CDR2 YNFKEQ. For the CDR3, the DNA is TGTGCCAGCAGCCAACAAAGGTCGGGGGAGGGGTACTACGAGCAGTACTTC. Translated: CASSQQRSGEGYYEQYF.

The chain employs TRBV2 and TRBJ2-5; D remains ambiguous. Per germline, CDR1 SNHLY and CDR2 FYNNEI. The CDR3 covers 14 residues. V gave up 7 bases and J gave up 4 bases, with 16 bases separating them. This chain's CDR3 is CASTSLAGGETQYF. DNA of the CDR3: TGTGCCAGCACCTCCTTAGCAGGTGGAGAGACCCAGTACTTC.

The rearrangement links TRBV21-1 to TRBJ1-1. TRBV21-1 is described as a pseudogene. This CDR3 contains 13 residues. The CDR3 reads CASSTTTAAGAFF. The CDR3 DNA follows: TGTGCCAGCAGCACTACCACAGCGGCGGGGGCTTTCTTT.

In DNA form, the CDR3 reads TGCGCCAGCAGCTTGACGGCGTCTGGGGCCAACGTCCTGACTTTC. It yields the protein CASSLTASGANVLTF. This chain joins TRBV5-1 and TRBJ2-6; D gene unclear. This CDR3 region has 15 residues. Between the trimmed V and J ends, which lost 1 base and 1 base, there was a span of 6 bases. The germline V gene encodes CDR1 SGHRS and CDR2 YFSETQ.

The chain recombines TRBV7-9 with TRBJ1-2; perhaps TRBD1 as D (5 bases). Trimming left V 10 bases short and J 2 bases short, with 14 bases between. CDR1 SEHNR and CDR2 FQNEAQ come from the germline V gene (reference sequence). CDR3 length: 13 residues. Here the CDR3 DNA reads TGTGCCACAACGGAGGGGACGAACTATGGCTACACCTTC. It specifies CATTEGTNYGYTF.

The chain recombines TRBV11-3 with TRBJ2-2, with 10 bases matching TRBD1. The CDR3 totals 16 residues. Germline V CDR1 and CDR2: SGHNT, YENEEA. V dropped 1 base and J dropped 3; count of bases not matched to a gene: 2. CDR3 protein: CASSLAGTGDTGELFF. The CDR3 nucleotides are TGTGCCAGCAGCTTAGCAGGGACAGGGGACACCGGGGAGCTGTTTTTT. The variable domain in full, with the rest retrieved from reference TRBV11-3 and TRBJ2-2, is EAGVVQSPRYKIIEKKQPVAFWCNPISGHNTLYWYLQNLGQGPELLIRYENEEAVDDSQLPKDRFSAERLKGVDSTLKIQPAELGDSAVYLCASSLAGTGDTGELFFGEGSRLTVL.